The present entry profiles one T cell receptor beta chain with its context. The CDR3 runs 14 residues. Germline CDR1 SGHDT, CDR2 YYEEEE. Unmatched junction bases numbered 4, after V lost 2 bases and J lost 9 bases. These data belong to a study of blood T cell repertoires in COVID-19. Libraries were prepared by immunoSEQ multiplex PCR; TCRdb keeps only in-frame clonotypes and omits some of them. The table shows around 59,000 clones, with 85% to 90% occurring only once. What was sequenced was peripheral blood. V gene TRBV5-6 combines with J gene TRBJ1-6; TRBD1 matches 8 bases. The source is a man in his 60s with acute or convalescent COVID-19. This chain's CDR3 is CASSFKTGVSPLHF. In nucleotides, the CDR3 is TGTGCCAGCAGCTTCAAGACAGGGGTTTCACCCCTCCACTTT.